Listed here is a single T cell receptor (beta chain). The antigen is undetermined. The sort gate was single viable CD3+CD4+CD8-CD45RO+ cells for memory CD4+ T cells. Germline-derived CDR1 and CDR2 are MNHEY and SVGAGI. The CDR3 is 15 amino acids. Trimming removed 6 bases from V and 2 bases from J; junction bases left unmatched: 6. Study processing details: Out-of-frame sequences were removed, leaving 2,204,828 distinct TCRbeta sequences. Measured with immunoSEQ multiplex PCR; TCRdb has only the in-frame clones, and not every one. D and trimming come from the DNA, and the V and J calls and clone size come from that table. The sample lists about 58,000 clones, approximately 86% occurring once. The source of the sample is a study of memory CD4+ T cells and cytomegalovirus serostatus. Turning to the study itself: Of the healthy Belgian adults, 8 to 10 were CMV seropositive and 20 to 30 seronegative.

General study findings and limits: Each of approximately 61 CMV-associated TCRbeta sequences occurred in one to five individuals. A US-trained random forest predicted CMV serostatus with median AUC approximately 0.9.

This clonotype was sampled from an adult in good health and CMV-seronegative. Some clones in this sample may be carry-over from other donors' samples. Sequencing was done on a sample of memory CD4+ T cells from blood. The chain employs TRBV6-5 and TRBJ1-2; 10 positions match TRBD1. This chain's CDR3 is CASRRDRGENYGYTF. As DNA, the CDR3 is TGTGCCAGCAGGCGGGACAGGGGCGAGAACTATGGCTACACCTTC.